The clone carrying this T cell receptor (beta chain) was seen more than once but under ten times. Its cognate antigen is unknown. CDR1 is GTSNPN and CDR2 is SVGIG in the germline V gene (reference sequence). V was trimmed by 0 bases and J by 4 bases, leaving 24 bases between them. This CDR3 spans 19 amino acids. This sample stems from a study of beta chain features in type 1 diabetes. General study findings and limits: Diminished insertions and augmented deletions at VDJ junctions characterized type 1 diabetes patients. Moderately but significantly shorter TCRB CDR3s were found in Type 1 diabetes patients in all four CD4+ subsets.

Reverse transcribing all isolated RNA meant expressed TCRB transcripts were sequenced. TCRdb's table, derived via immunoSEQ multiplex PCR, lists solely in-frame clones and lacks some. Of about 270,000 clones detected, roughly an eighth appear once; the ten largest clones hold approximately 0.015%. This chain links TRBV30 with TRBJ1-4; no reliable D call. The sequence was obtained from a man aged 25 to 40 with type 1 diabetes. The sample taken for sequencing was naive CD4+ T cells from blood. CDR3: CAWSVGALAPRRNNEKLFF. The CDR3 DNA is TGTGCCTGGAGTGTGGGAGCCCTGGCCCCACGCCGAAATAATGAAAAACTGTTTTTT.